One and the same sample provided the 8 T cell receptor beta chains below, sequenced in a study of T cell responses to AZD1222 COVID-19 vaccine. This table comes from immunoSEQ multiplex PCR, and its TCRdb copy is limited to in-frame clones, with some not included. The repertoire consists of 60,000 to 100,000 clones, with about 91% occurring once and the leading ten covering roughly 6.4%. The sequencing here drew on peripheral blood, taken on day 0 of MenACWY control vaccination. These receptors came from an adult in good health.

The chain uses TRBV24-1 and TRBJ1-5; D gene uncertain. Trimming removed 4 bases from V and 0 bases from J, with 9 bases in between. Germline CDR1 is KGHDR and CDR2 is SFDVKD. The CDR3 sequence is 15 residues long. The CDR3 region is CATSDRTASNQPQHF. The DNA for the CDR3 is TGTGCCACCAGTGACCGTACAGCTAGCAATCAGCCCCAGCATTTT.

The chain is built from TRBV3-1 (or the pseudogene TRBV3-2) and TRBJ2-1, with D unclear. The CDR3 runs to 15 residues. CDR1 and CDR2 from the germline V gene are LGHDT and YNNKEL (reference sequence). Between the trimmed V and J ends, which lost 0 bases and 7 bases, there was a span of 13 bases. The CDR3 loop is CASSQDPGWGNEQFF. The CDR3 DNA reads TGTGCCAGCAGCCAAGATCCCGGATGGGGTAATGAGCAGTTCTTC.

The chain couples TRBV20-1 to TRBJ1-3; D remains ambiguous. The CDR3 loop spans 12 amino acids. The V gene lost 3 bases and the J gene lost 5 bases, with 8 bases spanning the gap. The V gene's germline CDR1 is DFQATT and CDR2 SNEGSKA (reference sequence). The CDR3 bases are TGCAGTGCTAGTGACGGTAGAAACACCATATATTTT. Protein sequence: CSASDGRNTIYF.

This clone was observed once. The gene calls are TRBV6-5 and TRBJ2-1; possible D gene TRBD2, 6 bases. Trimming removed 6 bases at V and 7 bases at J, with 16 bases between. This CDR3 spans 14 amino acids. CDR1 and CDR2 from the germline V gene are MNHEY and SVGAGI. This chain's CDR3 is CASRTEGLGNEQFF. The CDR3 DNA reads as TGTGCCAGCAGGACGGAGGGCCTTGGAAATGAGCAGTTCTTC.

The chain links TRBV5-1 to TRBJ1-5; TRBD1 is a possible D gene (6 bases). The CDR3 contains 14 residues. V gave up 2 bases and J gave up 5 bases, with 11 bases separating them. The germline V gene encodes CDR1 SGHRS and CDR2 YFSETQ. The CDR3 nucleotides read TGCGCCAGCAGCTTCGGGGGGGCGCATCAGCCCCAGCATTTT. This codes for CASSFGGAHQPQHF.

This chain joins TRBV19 and TRBJ2-5; 8 bases map to TRBD1. The germline gives CDR1 LNHDA, CDR2 SQIVND (reference sequence). V trimming: 2 bases; J trimming: 4 bases; junction bases outside the gene matches: 6. The CDR3 spans 15 residues. The CDR3 region is CASSIPAGQGETQYF. The CDR3 coding sequence is TGTGCCAGTAGTATACCCGCTGGACAGGGAGAGACCCAGTACTTC.

V gene TRBV27 combines with J gene TRBJ2-2; 8 bases match TRBD2. CDR1 and CDR2 (germline): MNHEY, SMNVEV (reference sequence). The V and J ends lost 6 bases and 6 bases, in that order; junction bases with no gene match: 6. The CDR3 spans 14 residues. CDR3 amino acids: CASRSVAGPGELFF. The CDR3 DNA follows: TGTGCCAGCAGAAGTGTAGCGGGGCCCGGGGAGCTGTTTTTT.

The rearrangement links TRBV5-1 to TRBJ1-1; tentatively, D is TRBD1 (6 bases). The CDR3 is 14 residues long. Germline CDR1 SGHRS, CDR2 YFSETQ. The V and J ends lost 0 bases and 4 bases respectively, with 10 bases between them. CDR3 DNA: TGCGCCAGCAGCTTGGAAGGGGGGAGCACTGAAGCTTTCTTT. Its protein product is CASSLEGGSTEAFF.